Listed here are 30 T cell receptor beta chains from one sample, sequenced in a study of shared clonotypes between healthy human individuals. Profiling relied on immunoSEQ multiplex PCR, and the TCRdb table lists in-frame clones only, not all of them. The table includes under 2.5 million clones, about 90% detected once. The sequencing input was naive CD4+ T cells from PBMCs. Sample subset: CD45RA+ positively selected. The origin of the receptors is a young man in good health. Some clones in this sample may be carry-over from other donors' samples.

This clone was detected once. The chain links TRBV4-3 to TRBJ2-5; TRBD2 aligns across 12 bases. The germline V gene has CDR1 LGHNA and CDR2 YSLEER. The CDR3 totals 17 residues. With V trimmed by 0 bases and J by 4 bases, 6 bases remained unmatched. The CDR3 sequence: CASSQDFGTSGRETQYF. The CDR3 DNA sequence: TGCGCCAGCAGCCAAGATTTTGGGACTAGCGGGCGAGAGACCCAGTACTTC.

This chain links TRBV29-1 with TRBJ2-1; 9 bases map to TRBD2. This CDR3 region has 13 residues. The V gene's germline CDR1 is SQVTM and CDR2 ANQGSEA. Trimming took 6 bases from V and 6 from J; bases not matched to a gene: 6. The CDR3 is CSVGGRAVNEQFF. In nucleotides, the CDR3 is TGCAGCGTAGGCGGGAGGGCCGTCAATGAGCAGTTCTTC.

The rearrangement uses TRBV28 and TRBJ2-5, with D possibly called TRBD1 or TRBD2 (5 bases each). The germline CDR1 and CDR2 sequences are MDHEN and SYDVKM. The CDR3 is 14 residues long. V was shortened by 6 bases and J by 0 bases, with 11 bases between the two germline ends. CDR3 in DNA: TGTGCCAGCAGAACGGGACGGCACCAAGAGACCCAGTACTTC. Amino acids: CASRTGRHQETQYF.

This chain links TRBV28 with TRBJ2-2; a possible D gene is TRBD1 (6 bases). CDR3 size: 15 residues. Germline V gene data show CDR1 as MDHEN and CDR2 as SYDVKM. The V gene lost 5 bases and the J gene lost 1 base, with 11 bases spanning the gap. The CDR3 loop is CASSDPGQNTGELFF. For the CDR3, the DNA is TGTGCCAGCAGTGACCCGGGACAGAACACCGGGGAGCTGTTTTTT.

With respect to this clone: This sample includes further DNA sequences coding for the same CDR3. The CDR3, as DNA: TGTGCCTGGCGGACCTCTGGAAACACCATATATTTT. This sequence encodes CAWRTSGNTIYF. The V call is TRBV30, the J call TRBJ1-3, with D hard to call. The CDR3 is 12 residues long. Germline V gives CDR1 GTSNPN, CDR2 SVGIG (reference sequence). With 5 bases removed from V and 0 bases from J, the gap between germline ends came to 5 bases.

V and J are TRBV5-4 and TRBJ2-5; D is perhaps TRBD1 (6 bases). Germline CDR1 and CDR2: SGHNT and YYREEE (reference sequence). CDR3 size: 13 residues. V dropped 2 bases and J dropped 4 bases, with 9 bases sitting between them. The CDR3 bases are TGTGCCAGCAGCTTCGGCAGGGGAGAGACCCAGTACTTC. It translates to CASSFGRGETQYF.

The chain uses TRBV4-3 and TRBJ2-3; possible D gene TRBD2, 5 bases. V was clipped by 0 bases and J by 5 bases, with 12 bases between them. Germline CDR1 and CDR2: LGHNA and YSLEER. CDR3 length: 15 residues. This chain's CDR3 is CASSQDGPRGDTQYF. DNA for the CDR3: TGCGCCAGCAGCCAAGATGGGCCCCGGGGAGATACGCAGTATTTT.

This clone was observed once. One end of the junction is discordant with germline, which a read error may explain. V gene TRBV5-4 combines with J gene TRBJ1-2; TRBD1 aligns across 7 bases. The V gene's germline CDR1 is SGHNT and CDR2 YYREEE (reference sequence). CDR3 size: 13 residues. The CDR3 DNA reads as TGTGCCAGCAGCCCGGGACAGAGAATCCAAGGGTACTTC. This translates into CASSPGQRIQGYF.

This clone was detected once. The chain is built from TRBV4-2 and TRBJ2-1, with 7 positions matching TRBD2. Germline CDR1 is LGHNA and CDR2 is YNFKEQ. J gave up 1 base and V 3 bases, and 18 bases lay outside the gene matches. The CDR3 extends over 20 amino acids. The CDR3 sequence: CASSHRRASGTQESYNEQFF. CDR3 nucleotides: TGTGCCAGCAGCCATCGAAGGGCGAGCGGGACTCAAGAATCCTACAATGAGCAGTTCTTC.

V gene TRBV5-1 combines with J gene TRBJ1-2; D unresolved. The CDR3 is 13 residues long. The V end lost 5 bases, the J end lost 2 bases, and 10 bases lay between the germline ends. Germline V gives CDR1 SGHRS, CDR2 YFSETQ. The CDR3 region is CASRGVINYGYTF. The CDR3 DNA is TGCGCCAGCAGGGGAGTGATAAACTATGGCTACACCTTC.

The rearrangement uses TRBV5-1 and TRBJ2-2; 7 bases agree with TRBD2. The V and J ends lost 5 bases and 5 bases, in that order; junction bases with no gene match: 15. The CDR3 runs to 17 residues. Germline V gene lookup returns CDR1 SGHRS and CDR2 YFSETQ. The CDR3 sequence: CASSSGLGLLRTGELFF. CDR3 nucleotides: TGCGCCAGCAGTAGCGGGCTTGGACTCCTTAGGACCGGGGAGCTGTTTTTT. Using reference TRBV5-1 and TRBJ2-2 for the parts outside the CDR3, the full variable domain is KAGVTQTPRYLIKTRGQQVTLSCSPISGHRSVSWYQQTPGQGLQFLFEYFSETQRNKGNFPGRFSGRQFSNSRSEMNVSTLELGDSALYLCASSSGLGLLRTGELFFGEGSRLTVL.

This chain uses TRBV4-3 with TRBJ2-2; no clear D gene. Germline values: CDR1 LGHNA, CDR2 YSLEER. V shed 7 bases and J shed 0 bases, with 3 bases lying between them. The CDR3 runs 12 residues. CDR3 loop: CASTSNTGELFF. The CDR3 nucleotides are TGCGCCAGCACGTCGAACACCGGGGAGCTGTTTTTT.

The chain employs TRBV29-1 and TRBJ2-1; no clear D. Trimming cost V 4 bases and J 5 bases, with 9 bases left between them. This CDR3 is built from 12 residues. Looked up from germline, CDR1 is SQVTM and CDR2 is ANQGSEA. The CDR3 DNA sequence: TGCAGCGTTGTCGGGCCCGACAATGAGCAGTTCTTC. As protein: CSVVGPDNEQFF.

The chain links TRBV5-1 to TRBJ2-7; D is unclear. The CDR3 loop spans 14 amino acids. Germline assignment: CDR1 SGHRS and CDR2 YFSETQ. Trimming shortened V by 0 bases and J by 10 bases, and 17 bases separated the two germline ends. The CDR3 DNA reads TGCGCCAGCAGCTTGGATTCGCTAATCTCCCCCCAGTACTTC. Its protein product is CASSLDSLISPQYF. Based on the CDR3 plus reference TRBV5-1 and TRBJ2-7, the full variable domain is KAGVTQTPRYLIKTRGQQVTLSCSPISGHRSVSWYQQTPGQGLQFLFEYFSETQRNKGNFPGRFSGRQFSNSRSEMNVSTLELGDSALYLCASSLDSLISPQYFGPGTRLTVT.

This chain uses TRBV19 with TRBJ1-4, with 8 bases that match TRBD1. Germline CDR1 and CDR2: LNHDA and SQIVND (reference sequence). The length of the CDR3 is 16 residues. The junction had 13 bases not matched to a gene; V was cut back by 5 bases and J by 8 bases. The CDR3 reads CASSSRGQGREEKLFF. The CDR3 nucleotides read TGTGCCAGTAGTTCCCGTGGACAGGGAAGGGAAGAAAAACTGTTTTTT.

V gene TRBV30 combines with J gene TRBJ2-4; D is unclear. Germline V CDR1 and CDR2: GTSNPN, SVGIG (reference sequence). The CDR3 length is 13 residues. V lost 3 bases and J lost 3, with 9 bases in between. CDR3 loop: CAWSPVSKNIQYF. CDR3 nucleotides: TGTGCCTGGAGCCCGGTTAGCAAAAACATTCAGTACTTC.

Only one count was recorded for this clone. The chain's CDR3 is CASSPPSGDRGINEQFF. The CDR3 DNA sequence: TGTGCCAGCTCACCCCCCAGCGGTGACAGGGGTATCAATGAGCAGTTCTTC. The rearrangement joins TRBV18 to TRBJ2-1; 8 positions match TRBD1. Trimming took 3 bases from V and 6 from J; bases not matched to a gene: 13. CDR3 length: 17 residues. Germline CDR1 reads KGHSH; CDR2 reads LQKENI.

The chain links TRBV7-9 to TRBJ2-3, with D perhaps TRBD1 or TRBD2 (5 bases each). This CDR3 is 16 amino acids long. Trimming left V 4 bases short and J 4 bases short, with 18 bases between. Germline-derived CDR1 and CDR2 are SEHNR and FQNEAQ (reference sequence). The CDR3 is CASSSLRPGAPDTQYF. The CDR3 bases are TGTGCCAGCAGCTCCCTCAGACCCGGGGCCCCAGATACGCAGTATTTT. Full variable domain (rest looked up from reference TRBV7-9 and TRBJ2-3): DTGVSQNPRHKITKRGQNVTFRCDPISEHNRLYWYRQTLGQGPEFLTYFQNEAQLEKSRLLSDRFSAERPKGSFSTLEIQRTEQGDSAMYLCASSSLRPGAPDTQYFGPGTRLTVL.

The rearrangement uses TRBV5-4 and TRBJ2-1; the D gene is possibly TRBD2 (6 bases). The CDR3 contains 13 residues. Trimming took 3 bases from V and 7 from J, leaving 11 bases between them. Germline-derived CDR1 and CDR2 are SGHNT and YYREEE (reference sequence). The CDR3 loop reads CASSSGGKNEQFF. The DNA for the CDR3 is TGTGCCAGCAGCTCTGGCGGGAAAAATGAGCAGTTCTTC.

Points on this clone: Other DNA sequences in the same sample also yield this CDR3. J is TRBJ2-1 and V is TRBV5-1; D possibly corresponds to TRBD1 (6 bases). V shed 4 bases and J shed 1 base, with 9 bases lying between them. The CDR3 is made up of 14 amino acids. Germline CDR1 SGHRS, CDR2 YFSETQ. The CDR3 coding sequence is TGCGCCAGCAGCGGCCAGGGGTCCTACAATGAGCAGTTCTTC. As protein: CASSGQGSYNEQFF.

The chain recombines TRBV7-9 with TRBJ1-3; 12 bases map to TRBD1. CDR1 is SEHNR and CDR2 is FQNEAQ in the germline V gene (reference sequence). The junction had 10 bases not matched to a gene; V was cut back by 4 bases and J by 3 bases. This CDR3 is built from 18 residues. CDR3 in amino acids: CASSSPRGTGGIGNTIYF. The CDR3 nucleotides read TGTGCCAGCAGCTCCCCCAGAGGGACAGGGGGCATTGGAAACACCATATATTTT.

With regard to this clone: The identical CDR3 is also encoded by other nucleotide sequences in the sample. The V gene is TRBV14, the J gene TRBJ2-3; D is perhaps TRBD2 (6 bases). The CDR3 runs 16 residues. Germline loops: CDR1 SGHDN, CDR2 FVKESK. V lost 1 base and J lost 2, with 13 bases in between. DNA for the CDR3: TGTGCCAGCAGCCAAGGAACGGGACTTTCCACAGATACGCAGTATTTT. Translating gives CASSQGTGLSTDTQYF. Full variable domain (remainder filled in from reference TRBV14 and TRBJ2-3): EAGVTQFPSHSVIEKGQTVTLRCDPISGHDNLYWYRRVMGKEIKFLLHFVKESKQDESGMPNNRFLAERTGGTYSTLKVQPAELEDSGVYFCASSQGTGLSTDTQYFGPGTRLTVL.

This clone has only one observation. The chain carries TRBV7-8 and TRBJ1-5; D is undetermined. CDR1 and CDR2 (germline): SGHVS, FQNEAQ. V was pared by 5 bases and J by 3 bases, with 17 bases between. The CDR3 runs 16 residues. The CDR3 region has the DNA TGTGCCAGCAGCCAGATGGTGCAGCTAGACAATCAGCCCCAGCATTTT. Translation gives CASSQMVQLDNQPQHF.

The chain has TRBV19 and TRBJ1-1, with D possibly being TRBD1 (6 bases). The CDR3 is 16 residues long. Germline values: CDR1 LNHDA, CDR2 SQIVND (reference sequence). V lost 1 base, J lost 1 base, and 13 bases lay in between. In DNA form, the CDR3 reads TGTGCCAGTAGTATAGGTGGGGGGCTCGGGAACACTGAAGCTTTCTTT. Translated: CASSIGGGLGNTEAFF.

The rearrangement links TRBV18 to TRBJ1-2; possible D gene TRBD1, 5 bases. The CDR3 is made up of 16 amino acids. V was pared by 3 bases and J by 4 bases, with 18 bases between. Per the germline V gene, CDR1 is KGHSH and CDR2 is LQKENI. CDR3 in DNA: TGTGCCAGCTCACCGATCGGGACCAACCCTGGCTATGGCTACACCTTC. This encodes CASSPIGTNPGYGYTF. Complete variable domain (other parts from reference TRBV18 and TRBJ1-2): NAGVMQNPRHLVRRRGQEARLRCSPMKGHSHVYWYRQLPEEGLKFMVYLQKENIIDESGMPKERFSAEFPKEGPSILRIQQVVRGDSAAYFCASSPIGTNPGYGYTFGSGTRLTVV.

V gene TRBV4-1 combines with J gene TRBJ1-1; no firm D call. This CDR3 has 14 residues. Trimming cost V 6 bases and J 11 bases, with 22 bases left between them. CDR1 and CDR2 from the germline V gene are MGHRA and YSYEKL. The CDR3 protein is CASRHPGRTNGAFF. CDR3 nucleotide sequence: TGCGCCAGCAGGCATCCTGGACGGACTAACGGGGCTTTCTTT.

DNA of the CDR3: TGTGCCACCGGGGTCCCGTACGAGCAGTACTTC. Its protein is CATGVPYEQYF. The chain joins TRBV28 to TRBJ2-7; possibly TRBD2 for D (5 bases). The CDR3 is made up of 11 amino acids. The germline V gene encodes CDR1 MDHEN and CDR2 SYDVKM. Trimming removed 10 bases at V and 4 bases at J, with 11 bases between.

The chain joins TRBV28 to TRBJ1-4, with D maybe TRBD1 (6 bases). Germline assignment: CDR1 MDHEN and CDR2 SYDVKM. Between the trimmed V and J ends, which lost 8 bases and 8 bases, there was a span of 15 bases. The CDR3 spans 13 residues. CDR3 coding DNA: TGTGCCAGCTACGGGACTCAGGGGGAAAAACTGTTTTTT. It yields the protein CASYGTQGEKLFF.

The chain couples TRBV18 to TRBJ2-1, with 8 bases aligning to TRBD2. Per germline, CDR1 KGHSH and CDR2 LQKENI. The CDR3 contains 17 residues. J lost 5 bases, V lost 0 bases, and 9 bases had no gene match. The CDR3 reads CASSPPRGASSNNEQFF. Here the CDR3 DNA reads TGTGCCAGCTCACCACCGCGGGGGGCTAGCTCTAACAATGAGCAGTTCTTC.

J is TRBJ1-1 and V is TRBV14, with D uncertain. V was trimmed by 2 bases and J by 4 bases, leaving 11 bases between them. There are 14 residues in the CDR3. Germline CDR1 is SGHDN and CDR2 is FVKESK. CDR3 bases: TGTGCCAGCAGCCAATGGGGTGCGTCCACTGAAGCTTTCTTT. Encoded protein: CASSQWGASTEAFF.